This T cell receptor (beta chain) comes out of a study of monozygotic twins with cystic fibrosis (dated by TCRdb to about 2021). Regarding the complete study: Barcoded libraries were made from 2.5 to 3 micrograms of fragmented DNA using about 15 PCR cycles. On the day of blood sampling, twins were ranked among some 1,000 cohort participants for weight-for-height and for FEVPerc (FEV1 disease centile). To gauge how much genetics shapes V and J gene usage, the researchers compared TCR beta repertoires both within and across 16 monozygotic twin pairs who have cystic fibrosis. Data for three of the twin pairs had been reported previously in another context. Ten female and six male twin pairs, aged about 2.0 to 36.4 years (median roughly 10 years) and mostly children and adolescents, were included in the cohort. The study at large found these results: The cohort was small, and the number of shared CDR3s showed no association with age, concordance or disease severity. The greatest similarity to the co-twin was observed for V gene usage in 13 of 16 pairs and for J usage in 8 of 16 pairs, which suggested genetic constraints. Nucleotide-identical clonotype sharing was significantly higher within monozygotic CF twin pairs than between unrelated CF individuals (P = 0.000026, Mann-Whitney). Simpson clonality was generally low (median approximately 0.0095), suggesting a naive-dominated repertoire, with higher clonality in the most severely affected patients.

TCR beta CDR3 regions were amplified by multiplex PCR with the immunoSEQ immune profiling system according to the manufacturer's instructions. An Illumina NextSeq system was used to carry out the sequencing. On the authors' methods: Sequence data were processed on the immunoSEQ Analyzer platform, and clonality was calculated as the square root of Simpson's index of productive rearrangements. V and J usage similarity was measured by Jensen-Shannon distance, and CDR3 generation probabilities were computed with OLGA. Shared CDR3 sequences were searched against the immuneACCESS database (August 2020) and VDJdb (December 2020). The table comes from immuneACCESS by way of TCRdb, which keeps in-frame sequences with V and J called. Part of the clones is missing from these tables; in studies checked, under half for an unresolved V gene and the rest for unknown reasons. D and trimming were read from the DNA, whereas the V and J calls and clone size are those reported in that table. For this sample the table gives about 39,000 clones, of which over 80% were detected only once. The ten most abundant clones make up about 0.2% of the sample.

Comments on this clone: No antigen is known for it. No much larger clonotype is one base removed from it; base qualities were not supplied.

Including cysteine and phenylalanine, the CDR3 has 13 amino acids. Here the CDR3 DNA is all that survives: 39 bases in frame from base 1. Deletion took 4 bases off V and 4 bases off J, with a span of 10 bases between the germline ends. As encoded in the germline V gene (reference sequence), CDR1 is SGHNT while CDR2 is YYREEE. The twin pairs came from the European Cystic Fibrosis Twin and Sibling Study Cohort, a cohort that recruited patients from 150 to 200 CF clinics across 14 European countries. Zygosity and CFTR genotype were verified in-house, and zygosity was tested by multiplex PCR of nine short tandem repeat loci. Each twin gave a peripheral blood sample, and clinical parameters were documented on that same day of blood sampling. Genomic DNA was isolated from peripheral blood cells with phenol/chloroform and kept in TE buffer at 4 degrees C.

Sequenced sample: blood. The chain employs TRBV5-4 and TRBJ2-3; the D gene is not confidently resolved. The receptor comes from a boy under 10 years old with cystic fibrosis. CDR3 reads: CASSTPVADTQYF. The DNA reads as follows: TGTGCCAGCAGCACCCCTGTGGCAGATACGCAGTATTTT.